One and the same sample provided the 14 T cell receptor beta chains below, sequenced in a study of T cell responses to AZD1222 COVID-19 vaccine. The assay was immunoSEQ multiplex PCR, and TCRdb's table has in-frame clones only and misses some. Seen here are some 120,000 clones, 91% observed once, and the top ten hold 5% to 6.5%. This specimen consisted of peripheral blood, obtained on day 0 of AZD1222 vaccination. These receptors were obtained from an adult in good health.

The chain uses TRBV10-2 and TRBJ2-7, with unresolved D. The V gene lost 4 bases and the J gene lost 3 bases, with 10 bases spanning the gap. Germline V lookup: CDR1 WSHSY, CDR2 SAAADI. The CDR3 has 13 residues. The CDR3 DNA is TGCGCCAGCAGTGTCCTCAGGAGCTACGAGCAGTACTTC. Translating it yields CASSVLRSYEQYF.

The chain links TRBV3-1 (or the pseudogene TRBV3-2) to TRBJ1-5, with TRBD1 matching 9 bases. The CDR3 sequence is 15 residues long. Unmatched junction bases numbered 7, after V lost 4 bases and J lost 6 bases. The germline V gene has CDR1 LGHDT and CDR2 YNNKEL (reference sequence). The CDR3 loop is CASSLGQGLGQPQHF. The CDR3 bases are TGTGCCAGCAGCCTCGGACAGGGGCTGGGTCAGCCCCAGCATTTT.

This chain joins TRBV23-1 and TRBJ1-5; D call uncertain. TRBV23-1 is an ORF, with its function uncertain. Trimming cost V 1 base and J 1 base, with 11 bases left between them. There are 16 residues in the CDR3. The CDR3 loop reads CASSQLQKISNQPQHF. The CDR3 DNA sequence: TGCGCCAGCAGTCAATTACAGAAGATAAGCAATCAGCCCCAGCATTTT.

The sample holds one count of this clone. V usage is TRBV6-5 and J usage is TRBJ2-7; no firm D call. The CDR3 contains 14 residues. Germline V gene lookup returns CDR1 MNHEY and CDR2 SVGAGI. V was shortened by 2 bases and J by 2 bases, with 10 bases between the two germline ends. The CDR3 DNA reads TGTGCCAGCAGTTACGGTTTCGGAACCTACGAGCAGTACTTC. This codes for CASSYGFGTYEQYF.

The chain links TRBV6-5 to TRBJ2-1, with D perhaps matching TRBD1 (5 bases). The V gene's germline CDR1 is MNHEY and CDR2 SVGAGI. This CDR3 spans 15 amino acids. Trimming left V 7 bases short and J 5 bases short, with 18 bases between. This CDR3 is CASTRIGEGHNEQFF. The CDR3 DNA follows: TGTGCCAGCACCCGAATAGGGGAAGGCCACAATGAGCAGTTCTTC.

The rearrangement links TRBV18 to TRBJ2-1; D not resolved. The CDR3 loop spans 13 amino acids. Germline CDR1 is KGHSH and CDR2 is LQKENI. Trimming removed 3 bases from V and 6 bases from J, with 9 bases in between. The CDR3 spells CASSPKRANEQFF. CDR3 DNA: TGTGCCAGCTCACCTAAAAGGGCCAATGAGCAGTTCTTC.

The chain joins TRBV3-1 (or the pseudogene TRBV3-2) to TRBJ1-1, with 7 bases that match TRBD1. There are 13 residues in the CDR3. Germline CDR1 and CDR2: LGHDT and YNNKEL (reference sequence). Losses at the gene ends were 6 bases for V and 5 bases for J; bases not matched to a gene: 6. The CDR3 DNA reads as TGTGCCAGCAGGCTAGGGGGCGCGACTGAAGCTTTCTTT. Amino acid sequence: CASRLGGATEAFF.

This clone has only one observation. J is TRBJ1-6 and V is TRBV6-5; a possible D gene is TRBD1 (5 bases). CDR1 is MNHEY and CDR2 is SVGAGI in the germline V gene. V lost 10 bases and J 5 bases, leaving 15 bases between the germline ends. This CDR3 is built from 14 residues. The CDR3 protein is CAIRDSWDNSPLHF. CDR3 in DNA: TGTGCCATCCGGGACTCTTGGGATAATTCACCCCTCCACTTT.

The rearrangement joins TRBV5-1 to TRBJ2-4, with a tentative D call TRBD1 (5 bases). Per the germline V gene, CDR1 is SGHRS and CDR2 is YFSETQ. The length of the CDR3 is 15 residues. With 2 bases removed from V and 1 base from J, the gap between germline ends came to 10 bases. The CDR3 loop reads CASSFGSGAKNIQYF. Here the CDR3 DNA reads TGCGCCAGCAGCTTCGGCTCAGGGGCCAAAAACATTCAGTACTTC.

The chain employs TRBV21-1 and TRBJ1-3; the D call in the table, TRBD1, was not verified against the DNA. TRBV21-1 counts as a pseudogene. The CDR3 is 15 residues long. DNA of the CDR3: TGTGCCAGCAGCCACAGGGGACACTCTGGAAACACCATATATTTT. Translating gives CASSHRGHSGNTIYF.

The chain joins TRBV11-1 to TRBJ1-5, with unresolved D. The CDR3 spans 13 residues. Germline assignment: CDR1 SGHAT and CDR2 FQDESV (reference sequence). V was clipped by 2 bases and J by 6 bases, with 8 bases between them. The DNA of the CDR3 is TGTGCCAGCAGCTTAAAGCCGCGTCAGCCCCAGCATTTT. Translation: CASSLKPRQPQHF.

The chain links TRBV6-5 to TRBJ2-7; TRBD2 matches 12 bases. CDR3 length: 15 amino acids. The V and J ends lost 6 bases and 4 bases, in that order; junction bases with no gene match: 7. Per germline, CDR1 MNHEY and CDR2 SVGAGI. This CDR3 is CASRAGTSGSYEQYF. CDR3 DNA sequence: TGTGCCAGCAGAGCTGGGACTAGCGGGTCATACGAGCAGTACTTC.

This chain links TRBV5-1 with TRBJ2-7; possibly TRBD2 for D (5 bases). Trimming removed 2 bases at V and 5 bases at J, with 20 bases between. This CDR3 comprises 16 residues. Germline V gene lookup returns CDR1 SGHRS and CDR2 YFSETQ. In nucleotides, the CDR3 is TGCGCCAGCAGCTTCGCGGGCGCAGGTTTGTCCGACGAGCAGTACTTC. Translation gives CASSFAGAGLSDEQYF.

V is TRBV12-5 and J is TRBJ1-1; D unresolved. Germline values: CDR1 LGHNT, CDR2 FRNRAP. The CDR3 is 12 amino acids. Trimming removed 6 bases from V and 5 bases from J, with 10 bases in between. CDR3 residues: CASGTEWTEAFF. CDR3 DNA: TGTGCTAGTGGGACCGAATGGACTGAAGCTTTCTTT.